This T cell receptor (beta chain) was recorded in a study of T cells in Graves' hyperthyroidism and ophthalmopathy. TCR beta CDR3 sequences were amplified from RNA transcripts. RT-PCR in the first round (using the HTBI primer set) targeted the TCR CDR3. A single record per CDR3 protein comes from TCRdb applying MiXCR to the multiplex PCR reads. This sample yields under 550,000 distinct CDR3 sequences, of which roughly an eighth are seen a single time; 5.3% belongs to the top ten. In germline, CDR1 is SGHRS, CDR2 YFSETQ. V gave up 4 bases and J gave up 4 bases, with 17 bases separating them. This CDR3 spans 15 amino acids. This clonotype was seen repeatedly, ten times or more.

Input material: blood. V and J are TRBV5-1 and TRBJ1-1, with D maybe TRBD1 (5 bases). The clonotype originates from a woman under 30 with Graves' hyperthyroidism. CDR3 sequence reads: CASSVGPLGGTEAFF. For the CDR3, the DNA is TGCGCCAGCAGCGTTGGTCCCTTGGGGGGCACTGAAGCTTTCTTT.